This is a list of T cell receptor beta chains from one sample in a study of blood T cell repertoires in COVID-19. The method was immunoSEQ multiplex PCR; TCRdb's version includes in-frame clones alone and lacks a portion of them. The top ten hold about 2.3% of the sample, which has 280,000 or so clones, around 85% seen once. Sample: PBMCs or T cells enriched from blood (not recorded which). The receptor set was obtained from a woman between 50 and 59 years old who had recovered from COVID-19. Each CDR3 is given with its conserved first and last residue. The order of the fields is clone size, J gene, D gene, V gene, CDR3 protein, CDR3 DNA. D genes are given only for firm matches. Clone size is given for some rows only: seen once, a few or many times, or a class if the clone is expanded.

>.|TRBJ2-1|TRBD2|TRBV11-2
CASSPRMGLASYNEQFF
TGTGCCAGCAGCCCCCGCATGGGACTAGCTTCCTACAATGAGCAGTTCTTC
>.|TRBJ2-3|TRBD1|TRBV3-1/TRBV3-2
CASSQDSDDRGQYF
TGTGCCAGCAGCCAAGATAGCGACGACAGGGGGCAGTATTTT
>.|TRBJ2-2|TRBD2|TRBV11-3
CASSPSGRDAGELFF
TGTGCCAGCAGCCCTAGCGGTAGGGACGCCGGGGAGCTGTTTTTT
>.|TRBJ2-1|TRBD2|TRBV23-1
CASSPAGGTYNEQFF
TGCGCCAGCAGCCCCGCGGGGGGGACCTACAATGAGCAGTTCTTC
>.|TRBJ1-1|.|TRBV7-9
CASSLTGNTEAFF
TGTGCCAGCAGCTTGACAGGGAACACTGAAGCTTTCTTT
>.|TRBJ2-7|TRBD2|TRBV27
CASSPYGGGYEQYF
TGTGCCAGCAGTCCCTACGGCGGGGGCTACGAGCAGTACTTC
>.|TRBJ1-5|TRBD1|TRBV12-3/TRBV12-4
CASSGQGYQPQHF
TGTGCCAGCAGCGGACAGGGCTACCAGCCCCAGCATTTT
>few|TRBJ1-3|TRBD1|TRBV19
CASSPTGGIENTIYF
TGTGCCAGTAGCCCGACAGGGGGAATTGAAAACACCATATATTTT
>.|TRBJ1-6|.|TRBV6-4
CASSAGLSNSPLHF
TGTGCCAGCAGTGCCGGACTTAGTAATTCACCCCTCCACTTT
>.|TRBJ2-2|TRBD1|TRBV18
CASSRLTGTGANTGELFF
TGTGCCAGCTCACGCTTAACCGGGACAGGGGCGAACACCGGGGAGCTGTTTTTT
>.|TRBJ2-7|.|TRBV18
CASSPTTGSQSLYEQYF
TGTGCCAGCTCACCCACTACCGGGTCCCAGAGCCTCTACGAGCAGTACTTC
>many|TRBJ2-7|TRBD2|TRBV2
CASTLTSSGRYEQYF
TGTGCCAGCACCTTGACATCTAGCGGACGATACGAGCAGTACTTC
>.|TRBJ2-1|TRBD1|TRBV19
CASSANRGSYNEQFF
TGTGCCAGTAGTGCGAACAGGGGGTCCTACAATGAGCAGTTCTTC
>.|TRBJ1-6|.|TRBV10-3
CATQVGGTYNSPLHF
TGTGCCACCCAGGTGGGGGGGACATATAATTCACCCCTCCACTTT
>.|TRBJ2-7|.|TRBV20-1
CSARDSYEQYF
TGCAGTGCTAGAGACTCGTACGAGCAGTACTTC
>.|TRBJ2-2|TRBD1|TRBV18
CASSQTWTGNTGELFF
TGTGCCAGCTCACAGACGTGGACAGGAAACACCGGGGAGCTGTTTTTT
>.|TRBJ2-3|TRBD2|TRBV6-5
CASSQTSGIDTQYF
TGTGCCAGCAGTCAGACTAGCGGGATAGATACGCAGTATTTT
>.|TRBJ1-6|.|TRBV15
CATCVFRSPLHF
TGTGCCACCTGCGTTTTTAGATCACCCCTCCACTTT
>.|TRBJ2-3|TRBD2|TRBV9
CASSVAAGARTNTDTQYF
TGTGCCAGCAGCGTTGCAGCGGGGGCCCGAACAAACACAGATACGCAGTATTTT
>.|TRBJ2-1|.|TRBV7-6
CASSYQFGQQDYNEQFF
TGTGCCAGCAGCTACCAATTTGGACAGCAAGATTACAATGAGCAGTTCTTC
>.|TRBJ1-4|.|TRBV7-9
CASTEHRAGKLFF
TGTGCCAGCACAGAGCACAGGGCCGGAAAACTGTTTTTT
>.|TRBJ1-1|.|TRBV28
CASSSPAGDVNEAFF
TGTGCCAGCAGTTCCCCAGCCGGGGATGTTAATGAAGCTTTCTTT
>.|TRBJ2-3|.|TRBV11-2
CASSLVGGTTDTQYF
TGTGCCAGCAGCTTAGTGGGCGGGACCACAGATACGCAGTATTTT
>.|TRBJ1-5|.|TRBV15
CATSRDLGEDQPQHF
TGTGCCACCAGCAGAGATCTAGGGGAAGATCAGCCCCAGCATTTT